The next 12 T cell receptor beta chains were all read from a single sample in a study of T-cell memory formation after mild COVID-19. TCRdb fed the 5' RACE reads into MiXCR, producing one record per CDR3 protein. The table includes about 160,000 distinct CDR3 sequences, 31% detected once. Material for sequencing was PBMCs or a T cell subset sorted from them (not recorded which). These receptors were taken from an adult woman who had mild COVID-19 (a few samples of this study predate the infection). Cell type and time point are not known.

This clonotype was seen a few times. The rearrangement links TRBV27 to TRBJ1-4, with D unclear. The CDR3 runs 12 residues. CDR1 is MNHEY and CDR2 is SMNVEV in the germline V gene (reference sequence). Trimming took off 6 bases at V and 5 bases at J, with 7 bases between the two ends. Here the CDR3 reads CASRRTNEKLFF. The CDR3 coding sequence is TGTGCCAGCAGGCGTACCAATGAAAAACTGTTTTTT.

This clonotype was seen only once. The rearrangement joins TRBV5-1 to TRBJ2-7; possible D gene TRBD2, 5 bases. Germline V CDR1 and CDR2: SGHRS, YFSETQ. The CDR3 loop spans 14 amino acids. V lost 5 bases, J lost 3 bases, and 15 bases lay in between. DNA for the CDR3: TGCGCCAGCAGTCTCCCGGACTCCCTCTACGAGCAGTACTTC. It specifies CASSLPDSLYEQYF.

This clonotype was counted between two and nine times. The CDR3 loop is CASSRSDSPSEQYF. The CDR3 bases are TGTGCCAGCAGCCGATCGGACTCGCCGAGTGAGCAGTACTTC. This chain connects TRBV7-8 to TRBJ2-7; D may be TRBD2 (5 bases). V lost 5 bases and J lost 7, with 18 bases in between. Germline CDR1 and CDR2: SGHVS and FQNEAQ. The length of the CDR3 is 14 residues.

There are a few counts of this clonotype. This sequence joins TRBV20-1 and TRBJ2-5; perhaps TRBD2 as D (5 bases). The CDR3 length is 14 residues. The germline gives CDR1 DFQATT, CDR2 SNEGSKA (reference sequence). V lost 2 bases, J lost 0 bases, and 10 bases lay in between. CDR3 region: CSARRPGYQETQYF. Written as DNA, the CDR3 is TGCAGTGCTAGACGCCCGGGGTACCAAGAGACCCAGTACTTC.

This chain uses TRBV11-2 with TRBJ2-1; D gene uncertain. The ends were cut back, 3 bases at V and 9 bases at J, with 6 bases in the middle. Germline lookup yields CDR1 SGHAT and CDR2 FQNNGV. The CDR3 loop spans 11 amino acids. The CDR3 is CASSFNTEQFF. CDR3 sequence (DNA): TGTGCCAGCAGCTTCAACACTGAGCAGTTCTTC. Full variable domain (missing parts from reference TRBV11-2 and TRBJ2-1): EAGVAQSPRYKIIEKRQSVAFWCNPISGHATLYWYQQILGQGPKLLIQFQNNGVVDDSQLPKDRFSAERLKGVDSTLKIQPAKLEDSAVYLCASSFNTEQFFGPGTRLTVL.

In its sample, this clonotype was seen a few times. This chain uses TRBV18 with TRBJ2-1, with 8 bases aligning to TRBD1. This CDR3 is 13 amino acids long. After removal of 6 bases from V and 9 bases from J, the junction contained 7 bases not matched to a gene. Germline V gene data show CDR1 as KGHSH and CDR2 as LQKENI. CDR3 DNA: TGTGCCAGCTCCGGACAGGGTGGTAGTGAGCAGTTCTTC. This gives the protein CASSGQGGSEQFF. The full variable domain, completed using reference TRBV18 and TRBJ2-1, is NAGVMQNPRHLVRRRGQEARLRCSPMKGHSHVYWYRQLPEEGLKFMVYLQKENIIDESGMPKERFSAEFPKEGPSILRIQQVVRGDSAAYFCASSGQGGSEQFFGPGTRLTVL.

The V gene is TRBV12-3 or TRBV12-4, the J gene TRBJ1-1; D not resolved. This CDR3 is 14 amino acids long. Trimming stripped 11 bases from V and 2 bases from J, with 18 bases between. The CDR3 DNA sequence: TGTGCCCCAAGTAATTGGGTCCCTAACACTGAAGCTTTCTTT. Translating gives CAPSNWVPNTEAFF.

The chain couples TRBV7-3 to TRBJ2-6, with D tentatively TRBD2 (6 bases). This CDR3 is 14 amino acids long. CDR1 and CDR2 from the germline V gene are SGHTA and FQGTGA. Trimming pared 5 bases from V and 4 bases from J, leaving 9 bases between. CDR3 sequence (DNA): TGTGCCAGCAGCCGGGGGTACGGGGCCAACGTCCTGACTTTC. It encodes CASSRGYGANVLTF.

The chain links TRBV5-1 to TRBJ2-7; D not resolved. CDR1 and CDR2 (germline): SGHRS, YFSETQ. V gave up 4 bases and J gave up 2 bases, with 19 bases separating them. This CDR3 spans 16 amino acids. The CDR3 bases are TGCGCCAGCAGCCAAAAAAGGGCTACAGAGGCCTACGAGCAGTACTTC. Protein sequence: CASSQKRATEAYEQYF.

The chain is built from TRBV28 and TRBJ1-5, with 7 bases fitting TRBD1. V lost 2 bases and J lost 6; bases outside the gene matches: 13. The germline V gene encodes CDR1 MDHEN and CDR2 SYDVKM. CDR3 length: 17 amino acids. The CDR3 loop reads CASSLRTETGWAQPQHF. As DNA, the CDR3 is TGTGCCAGCAGTTTACGAACTGAGACAGGGTGGGCTCAGCCCCAGCATTTT.

This chain connects TRBV6-2 or TRBV6-3 to TRBJ1-2; D gene ambiguous. The CDR3 is 12 residues long. CDR1 is MNHEY and CDR2 is SVGEGT in the germline V gene. Trimming pared 7 bases from V and 7 bases from J, leaving 13 bases between. The CDR3 sequence: CASNKAGGGYTF. The CDR3 nucleotides read TGTGCCAGCAACAAGGCGGGAGGTGGCTACACCTTC.

The genes are TRBV27 and TRBJ2-3; D perhaps matches TRBD2 (6 bases). Per germline, CDR1 MNHEY and CDR2 SMNVEV (reference sequence). This CDR3 has 13 amino acids. The ends were cut back, 8 bases at V and 5 bases at J, with 14 bases in the middle. The CDR3 nucleotides read TGTGCCAGCTTAGGAGGGCCGGGAGATACGCAGTATTTT. Translated, it gives CASLGGPGDTQYF.